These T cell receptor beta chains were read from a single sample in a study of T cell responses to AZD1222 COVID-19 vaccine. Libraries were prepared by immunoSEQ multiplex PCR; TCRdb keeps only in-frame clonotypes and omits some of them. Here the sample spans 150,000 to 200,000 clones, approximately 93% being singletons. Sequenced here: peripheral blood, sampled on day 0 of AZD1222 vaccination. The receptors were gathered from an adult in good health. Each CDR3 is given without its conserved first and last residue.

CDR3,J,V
ASSEARTGRSPLH,TRBJ1-6,TRBV6-1
ASSVGPGGGTQY,TRBJ2-5,TRBV9
ASSRGLTNEKLF,TRBJ1-4,TRBV27
ASSSPGQGPLSEAF,TRBJ1-1,TRBV5-1
ASRISSTEAF,TRBJ1-1,TRBV19
ASSLISDNTEAF,TRBJ1-1,TRBV5-1
ASSQDQGQAVLFNYGYT,TRBJ1-2,TRBV4-2
ASSLTGGGGTEAF,TRBJ1-1,TRBV3-1/TRBV3-2
ASRTGLANYEQY,TRBJ2-7,TRBV27
SDLELNTEAF,TRBJ1-1,TRBV29-1
AISPRGMNTEAF,TRBJ1-1,TRBV10-3
ASGSGTPLLETQY,TRBJ2-5,TRBV12-5
ASSLSGLNNEQF,TRBJ2-1,TRBV27
ASSSGYSYNEQF,TRBJ2-1,TRBV10-2
ASSRGQGDSPLH,TRBJ1-6,TRBV5-4
ASSLVISASAYNEQF,TRBJ2-1,TRBV5-8
ASRGYGQGFNSPLH,TRBJ1-6,TRBV28
ASSRTGSGTEAF,TRBJ1-1,TRBV2
ASSLERRYSGNTIY,TRBJ1-3,TRBV5-5
ASSLGTGVMNEQF,TRBJ2-1,TRBV5-5
ASSQAAGLVNNEQF,TRBJ2-1,TRBV4-1
ASSFGTGVYEQY,TRBJ2-7,TRBV5-4
ASSLTGVFGERQY,TRBJ2-7,TRBV7-9
ASREERNTEAF,TRBJ1-1,TRBV2
ASSEQDNTEAF,TRBJ1-1,TRBV18
ASSAGNTEAF,TRBJ1-1,TRBV10-1
ASSDLLQREGPADTQY,TRBJ2-3,TRBV6-4
ASSQAGWTGELF,TRBJ2-2,TRBV3-1/TRBV3-2
ASSLDPTGKLRGYEQY,TRBJ2-7,TRBV11-2
ASRTLAGGLHEQY,TRBJ2-7,TRBV6-5
ASSEKTGTGVGSPLH,TRBJ1-6,TRBV6-1
ASSPSTLGQSANYGYT,TRBJ1-2,TRBV7-2
ASSLQGYSNYGYT,TRBJ1-2,TRBV7-2
ASTVAANTGELF,TRBJ2-2,TRBV13
ASRTGRYEQY,TRBJ2-7,TRBV6-5
ASSLAGHLGNTIY,TRBJ1-3,TRBV7-6
ASSPESYNEQF,TRBJ2-1,TRBV3-1/TRBV3-2
ASSPRQGYEQY,TRBJ2-7,TRBV18
ASSSPGTGYEQY,TRBJ2-7,TRBV2
ASSQETRTTLLSYNEQF,TRBJ2-1,TRBV4-1
ASRLGTAQHSPLH,TRBJ1-6,TRBV10-2
ASSPFMGGPTDTQY,TRBJ2-3,TRBV3-1/TRBV3-2